This is a list of T cell receptor beta chains from one sample in a study of STAT5B mutations in CD4+ large granular lymphocyte leukemia. Data came from immunoSEQ multiplex PCR; TCRdb stores just in-frame clones and leaves some out. The repertoire holds about 32,000 clones, around four fifths seen once, with roughly 4.3% in the top ten. The specimen was CD4+ T cells from blood buffy coats. These receptors all stem from a human donor in good health. Each CDR3 is given with its conserved first and last residue. Each record gives: J gene, V gene, clone size, D gene, CDR3 DNA, CDR3 protein. The D gene is left open where the match is weak. The size entry is marked missing in some rows and otherwise reads once, few, many or a size class.

j_gene: TRBJ2-2; v_gene: TRBV18; abundance: once; d_gene: TRBD1; CDR3nt: TGTGCCAGCTCCCTGGGCGACGGACAGGGCTACACCGGGGAGCTGTTTTTT; CDR3aa: CASSLGDGQGYTGELFF
j_gene: TRBJ1-3; v_gene: TRBV19; abundance: -; d_gene: -; CDR3nt: TGTGCCAGTAGTATTGGGGGGAGCACCATATATTTT; CDR3aa: CASSIGGSTIYF
j_gene: TRBJ2-5; v_gene: TRBV7-2; abundance: -; d_gene: TRBD2; CDR3nt: TGTGCCAGCAGCCAGACTAGCGGGCGAGTTTGGGAGACCCAGTACTTC; CDR3aa: CASSQTSGRVWETQYF
j_gene: TRBJ1-1; v_gene: TRBV6-5; abundance: -; d_gene: TRBD1; CDR3nt: TGTGCCAGCAGTCAGGGGGCTGAAGCTTTCTTT; CDR3aa: CASSQGAEAFF
j_gene: TRBJ2-6; v_gene: TRBV7-2; abundance: -; d_gene: -; CDR3nt: TGTGCCAGCAGCCTTAGGAATCTAGTGGGTAGGGCCAACGTCCTGACTTTC; CDR3aa: CASSLRNLVGRANVLTF
j_gene: TRBJ2-7; v_gene: TRBV10-3; abundance: few; d_gene: -; CDR3nt: TGTGCCATCAGTGAGCCTTCCGGGAGAGACTACGAGCAGTACTTC; CDR3aa: CAISEPSGRDYEQYF
j_gene: TRBJ1-2; v_gene: TRBV27; abundance: -; d_gene: TRBD1; CDR3nt: TGTGCCAGCAGCGGGCTACAGGGGGCAGACGGCTACACCTTC; CDR3aa: CASSGLQGADGYTF
j_gene: TRBJ2-7; v_gene: TRBV6-5; abundance: -; d_gene: TRBD2; CDR3nt: TGTGCCAGCAGTGCTAGCGGGCTCTCCTACGAGCAGTACTTC; CDR3aa: CASSASGLSYEQYF
j_gene: TRBJ2-7; v_gene: TRBV5-4; abundance: -; d_gene: TRBD2; CDR3nt: TGTGCCAGCAATCGGGGAGGGGAGCAGTACTTC; CDR3aa: CASNRGGEQYF
j_gene: TRBJ2-1; v_gene: TRBV30; abundance: -; d_gene: -; CDR3nt: TGTGCCTGGGCCCCCATCACTGGGACGGGGATCTTC; CDR3aa: CAWAPITGTGIF
j_gene: TRBJ2-1; v_gene: TRBV7-8; abundance: -; d_gene: -; CDR3nt: TGTGCCAGCAGCTCAAGTGGTAGCGTTCTGGGTAATGAGCAGTTCTTC; CDR3aa: CASSSSGSVLGNEQFF
j_gene: TRBJ2-7; v_gene: TRBV7-2; abundance: -; d_gene: TRBD1; CDR3nt: TGTGCCAGCAGCGCTCGGACAGGGGAGGCCTACGAGCAGTACTTC; CDR3aa: CASSARTGEAYEQYF
j_gene: TRBJ2-5; v_gene: TRBV10-1; abundance: once; d_gene: -; CDR3nt: TGCGCCAGCAGCGAACAGAATAGAGGGGCAGAGACCCAGTACTTC; CDR3aa: CASSEQNRGAETQYF
j_gene: TRBJ2-3; v_gene: TRBV5-6; abundance: -; d_gene: TRBD2; CDR3nt: TGTGCCAGCAGCTTTCCCGGGAGGGATCCAGATACGCAGTATTTT; CDR3aa: CASSFPGRDPDTQYF
j_gene: TRBJ2-5; v_gene: TRBV12-5; abundance: -; d_gene: -; CDR3nt: TGTGCTAGTGGTTATGGGGGGAGAGAGACCCAGTACTTC; CDR3aa: CASGYGGRETQYF
j_gene: TRBJ2-7; v_gene: TRBV7-2; abundance: -; d_gene: -; CDR3nt: TGTGCCAGCAGCCCGTCGCTCGGGGGCACCTACGAGCAGTACTTC; CDR3aa: CASSPSLGGTYEQYF
j_gene: TRBJ1-5; v_gene: TRBV10-1; abundance: -; d_gene: -; CDR3nt: TGCGCCAGCAGGCCTGGCGAGGTCCTGAATCAGCCCCAGCATTTT; CDR3aa: CASRPGEVLNQPQHF
j_gene: TRBJ1-4; v_gene: TRBV11-2; abundance: -; d_gene: -; CDR3nt: TGTGCCAGCAGCCCCCGGAGGAGGGGCTTAACTAATGAAAAACTGTTTTTT; CDR3aa: CASSPRRRGLTNEKLFF